These 20 T cell receptor beta chains were sequenced from one sample in a study of regulatory T cells in long-lasting Graves disease. With iRepertoire HTBI primers and Arm-PCR of CDR3 regions, TCR beta libraries were built. TCRdb itself ran the multiplex PCR reads through MiXCR, one entry per CDR3 protein. Among about 470,000 distinct CDR3 sequences listed, 20% to 25% were seen once. Time point specified: persistent/refractory GD, antithyroid drugs over 5 years with positive TRAb. Generation of the TCR library employed RNA extracted from PBMCs. The sequenced sample was peripheral blood mononuclear cells (PBMCs), obtained when the disease was refractory, from a patient treated with antithyroid drugs. The receptors derive from a female donor with Graves disease.

This clonotype was detected ten times or more. The chain carries TRBV7-9 and TRBJ1-2; 7 bases align to TRBD1. The CDR3 loop spans 13 amino acids. The V gene's germline CDR1 is SEHNR and CDR2 FQNEAQ (reference sequence). The V segment lost 2 bases and the J segment 8 bases; nucleotides outside the gene matches: 5. The CDR3 DNA sequence: TGTGCCAGCAGCTTAATCCAGGGGGAAGGCTACACCTTC. This gives the protein CASSLIQGEGYTF.

This sequence joins TRBV9 and TRBJ1-1; 8 bases match TRBD1. Germline CDR1 is SGDLS and CDR2 is YYNGEE. The CDR3 runs to 14 residues. Losses at the gene ends were 3 bases for V and 1 base for J; bases not matched to a gene: 2. The CDR3 region is CASSGDRTNTEAFF. Written as DNA, the CDR3 is TGTGCCAGCAGCGGGGACAGGACGAACACTGAAGCTTTCTTT. Full variable domain (remainder filled in from reference TRBV9 and TRBJ1-1): DSGVTQTPKHLITATGQRVTLRCSPRSGDLSVYWYQQSLDQGLQFLIQYYNGEERAKGNILERFSAQQFPDLHSELNLSSLELGDSALYFCASSGDRTNTEAFFGQGTRLTVV.

The V and J genes are TRBV7-3 and TRBJ1-2; D call uncertain. The germline V gene encodes CDR1 SGHTA and CDR2 FQGTGA. The V gene lost 4 bases and the J gene lost 4 bases, with 10 bases spanning the gap. The length of the CDR3 is 13 residues. The CDR3 here is CASSYTGFYGYTF. CDR3 bases: TGTGCCAGCAGCTACACTGGATTCTATGGCTACACCTTC. Complete variable domain (other parts from reference TRBV7-3 and TRBJ1-2): GAGVSQTPSNKVTEKGKYVELRCDPISGHTALYWYRQSLGQGPEFLIYFQGTGAADDSGLPNDRFFAVRPEGSVSTLKIQRTERGDSAVYLCASSYTGFYGYTFGSGTRLTVV.

This clonotype occurred many times. V and J are TRBV24-1 and TRBJ2-5; TRBD1 aligns across 7 bases. This CDR3 region has 14 residues. V lost 4 bases to trimming and J lost 4 bases; unmatched junction nucleotides: 5. In germline, CDR1 is KGHDR, CDR2 SFDVKD. CDR3 coding DNA: TGTGCCACCAGTGACCGACAGGGTGGAGAGACCCAGTACTTC. It specifies CATSDRQGGETQYF.

This clonotype was detected many times. The chain recombines TRBV11-2 with TRBJ1-5, with no clear D. Trimming cost V 5 bases and J 9 bases, with 20 bases left between them. This CDR3 contains 15 residues. Germline values: CDR1 SGHAT, CDR2 FQNNGV. In DNA form, the CDR3 reads TGTGCCAGCAGCCCGGAGCTTATAAGGCCACCGCCCCAGCATTTT. Protein: CASSPELIRPPPQHF.

At least ten counts were recorded for this clonotype. V usage is TRBV6-1 and J usage is TRBJ1-2; TRBD1 aligns across 8 bases. Germline V gene data show CDR1 as MNHNS and CDR2 as SASEGT. There are 16 residues in the CDR3. V was pared by 6 bases and J by 2 bases, with 11 bases of the junction left unmatched. The CDR3 region is CASRAPGTGANYGYTF. The CDR3 DNA is TGTGCCAGCAGGGCCCCCGGGACAGGAGCCAACTATGGCTACACCTTC.

This clonotype occurred a few times. V usage is TRBV4-3 and J usage is TRBJ1-1, with D unclear. Looked up from germline, CDR1 is LGHNA and CDR2 is YSLEER. V was cut by 1 base and J by 11 bases, with 17 bases left in between. The CDR3 sequence is 14 residues long. The CDR3 DNA sequence: TGCGCCAGCAGCCAAGGCATTACAATCCCTCGCGCTTTCTTT. It encodes CASSQGITIPRAFF.

This clonotype has a handful of counts. V and J are TRBV25-1 and TRBJ1-1; tentative D call: TRBD1 (5 bases). Per germline, CDR1 MGHDK and CDR2 SYGVNS. Trimming took off 5 bases at V and 4 bases at J, with 17 bases between the two ends. This CDR3 spans 15 amino acids. The CDR3 DNA is TGTGCCAGCAGTTGGGACTCGTATATCCCCACTGAAGCTTTCTTT. It translates to CASSWDSYIPTEAFF.

A few counts support this clonotype. One junction end disagrees with the germline gene, perhaps due to a read error. The rearrangement joins TRBV7-9 to TRBJ1-1; D is ambiguous. The CDR3 has 14 residues. Germline V CDR1 and CDR2: SEHNR, FQNEAQ (reference sequence). This chain's CDR3 is CASSFHHTNTETFF. CDR3 nucleotide sequence: TGTGCCAGCAGCTTCCACCACACGAACACTGAAACTTTCTTT.

This sequence joins TRBV24-1 and TRBJ2-1, with D perhaps matching TRBD2 (8 bases). The CDR3 consists of 14 residues. The germline V gene encodes CDR1 KGHDR and CDR2 SFDVKD. V was trimmed by 9 bases and J by 12 bases, leaving 23 bases between them. This CDR3 is CATAGTVFGGGQFF. Here the CDR3 DNA reads TGTGCCACCGCCGGGACAGTGTTCGGGGGGGGGCAGTTCTTC.

This clonotype was counted a few times. This chain uses TRBV29-1 with TRBJ2-3; 10 nucleotides match TRBD2. Germline CDR1 is SQVTM and CDR2 is ANQGSEA. CDR3 size: 16 residues. V dropped 2 bases and J dropped 3; count of bases not matched to a gene: 8. The CDR3 region is CSVESPSGRATDTQYF. The CDR3 DNA is TGCAGCGTTGAATCTCCCAGCGGGAGGGCAACAGATACGCAGTATTTT.

This sequence joins TRBV19 and TRBJ1-2; 9 bases are shared with TRBD1. The V segment lost 5 bases and the J segment 8 bases; nucleotides outside the gene matches: 9. Germline-derived CDR1 and CDR2 are LNHDA and SQIVND (reference sequence). The CDR3 is 14 amino acids. The CDR3 nucleotides read TGTGCCAGTAGTGCGCAACACAGGGGGCGCGGCTACACCTTC. It translates to CASSAQHRGRGYTF.

This clonotype was seen only a few times. The rearrangement uses TRBV7-8 and TRBJ1-5; D is perhaps TRBD1 (5 bases). Germline values: CDR1 SGHVS, CDR2 FQNEAQ. This CDR3 has 12 residues. V was trimmed by 8 bases and J by 6 bases, leaving 11 bases between them. CDR3 in amino acids: CASCQGGQPQHF. CDR3 nucleotides: TGTGCCAGCTGTCAGGGAGGTCAGCCCCAGCATTTT.

This clonotype appeared a few times. V gene TRBV9 combines with J gene TRBJ2-7; D tentatively fits TRBD1 or TRBD2 (5 bases each). V lost 4 bases to trimming and J lost 2 bases, with 16 bases between them. Germline CDR1 reads SGDLS; CDR2 reads YYNGEE. This CDR3 region has 15 residues. The CDR3 protein is CASSLAPGPTYEQYF. DNA of the CDR3: TGTGCCAGCAGCCTAGCACCGGGGCCTACCTACGAGCAGTACTTC.

In its sample, this clonotype was seen many times. V is TRBV12-3 or TRBV12-4 and J is TRBJ1-4; D remains unclear. This CDR3 is built from 14 residues. The germline V and J ends were trimmed by 3 bases and 7 bases, with 12 bases remaining between them. As DNA, the CDR3 is TGTGCCAGCAGTTTCATGAAGGGTGGTGAAAAACTGTTTTTT. This encodes CASSFMKGGEKLFF.

There are many counts of this clonotype. The chain carries TRBV12-3 or TRBV12-4 and TRBJ1-2, with D uncertain. V shed 4 bases and J shed 1 base, with 16 bases lying between them. The CDR3 totals 16 residues. Here the CDR3 DNA reads TGTGCCAGCAGTTACCCAGAGAGGGCGGGTAACTATGGCTACACCTTC. This codes for CASSYPERAGNYGYTF.

The table lists this clonotype with a few counts. V usage is TRBV7-9 and J usage is TRBJ1-6, with 9 bases matching TRBD1. Per the germline V gene, CDR1 is SEHNR and CDR2 is FQNEAQ (reference sequence). V shed 5 bases and J 0 bases; nucleotides not matched to a gene: 5. CDR3 length equals 17 residues. As DNA, the CDR3 is TGTGCCAGCAGCCCAGGACAGGGGCGCTCCTATAATTCACCCCTCCACTTT. It specifies CASSPGQGRSYNSPLHF.

A few counts support this clonotype. This chain links TRBV19 with TRBJ2-7, with TRBD1 identical over 9 bases. The CDR3 is 14 amino acids. J was trimmed by 6 bases and V by 3 bases; bases with no gene match: 6. Looked up from germline, CDR1 is LNHDA and CDR2 is SQIVND (reference sequence). The CDR3 region is CASSIGTGSVEQYF. The CDR3 bases are TGTGCCAGTAGTATCGGGACAGGGTCGGTCGAGCAGTACTTC.

This clonotype showed up many times. V is TRBV19 and J is TRBJ1-4; 7 nucleotides align to TRBD1. Unmatched junction bases numbered 4, after V lost 5 bases and J lost 4 bases. Looked up from germline, CDR1 is LNHDA and CDR2 is SQIVND (reference sequence). The CDR3 extends over 14 amino acids. The CDR3 region is CASSGQVDNEKLFF. DNA for the CDR3: TGTGCCAGTAGTGGACAGGTGGATAATGAAAAACTGTTTTTT. The variable domain in full, with the rest retrieved from reference TRBV19 and TRBJ1-4, is DGGITQSPKYLFRKEGQNVTLSCEQNLNHDAMYWYRQDPGQGLRLIYYSQIVNDFQKGDIAEGYSVSREKKESFPLTVTSAQKNPTAFYLCASSGQVDNEKLFFGSGTQLSVL.

This clonotype was seen many times. The chain has TRBV6-5 and TRBJ2-5; 8 bases line up with TRBD2. The CDR3 has 15 residues. J was trimmed by 7 bases and V by 2 bases; bases with no gene match: 9. In germline, CDR1 is MNHEY, CDR2 SVGAGI. In nucleotides, the CDR3 is TGTGCCAGCAGTTACCAGACTAGCGTTGAAGGGACCCAGTACTTC. It specifies CASSYQTSVEGTQYF.